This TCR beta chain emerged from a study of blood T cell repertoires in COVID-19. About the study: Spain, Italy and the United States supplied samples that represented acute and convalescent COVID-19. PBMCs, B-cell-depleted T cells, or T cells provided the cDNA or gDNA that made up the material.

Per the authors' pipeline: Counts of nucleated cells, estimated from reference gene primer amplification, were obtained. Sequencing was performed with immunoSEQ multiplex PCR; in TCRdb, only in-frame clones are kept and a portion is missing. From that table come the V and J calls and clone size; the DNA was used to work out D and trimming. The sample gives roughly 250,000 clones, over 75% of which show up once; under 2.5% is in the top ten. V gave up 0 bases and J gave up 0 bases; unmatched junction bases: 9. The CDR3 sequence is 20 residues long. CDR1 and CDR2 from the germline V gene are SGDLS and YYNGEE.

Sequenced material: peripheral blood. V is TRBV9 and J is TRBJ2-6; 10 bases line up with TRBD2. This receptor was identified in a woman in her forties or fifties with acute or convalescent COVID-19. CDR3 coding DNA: TGTGCCAGCAGCGTAGACGTTTACACTAGCGGGATCTCTGGGGCCAACGTCCTGACTTTC. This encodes CASSVDVYTSGISGANVLTF.